Below are 11 T cell receptor beta chains sequenced from a single sample in a study of Ad26.COV2.S vaccination and SARS-CoV-2 variants. Libraries were prepared by immunoSEQ multiplex PCR; TCRdb keeps only in-frame clonotypes and omits some of them. The sample carries 450,000 to 550,000 clones, roughly 89% recorded once. Treatment: some 19 received Ad26.COV2.S at low or high dose, single or two shots; roughly five received placebo; per-sample allocation not given. On day 63 after the first injection, vaccine and placebo recipients gave samples. The material was peripheral blood, obtained in a trial of Ad26.COV2.S vaccine versus placebo. These receptors were taken from a person aged 18-65 years who received the Ad26.COV2.S COVID-19 vaccine or a placebo.

V usage is TRBV7-9 and J usage is TRBJ1-1; D is uncertain. From germline, CDR1 is SEHNR and CDR2 FQNEAQ (reference sequence). Trimming removed 5 bases at V and 1 base at J, with 8 bases between. The length of the CDR3 is 13 residues. The CDR3: CASSPRWNTEAFF. CDR3 nucleotides: TGTGCCAGCAGCCCCCGTTGGAACACTGAAGCTTTCTTT.

This chain uses TRBV7-2 with TRBJ1-1; D remains ambiguous. Germline CDR1 SGHTA, CDR2 FQGNSA. The CDR3 runs to 15 residues. Trimming removed 6 bases from V and 2 bases from J, with 16 bases in between. CDR3 DNA: TGTGCCAGCAGTCAAAACAGAGCTTTCAACACTGAAGCTTTCTTT. Translating gives CASSQNRAFNTEAFF.

J is TRBJ2-1 and V is TRBV5-1, with no clear D. V was trimmed by 0 bases and J by 6 bases, leaving 4 bases between them. The CDR3 sequence is 12 residues long. Germline V gene sequence: CDR1 SGHRS, CDR2 YFSETQ. The CDR3 sequence: CASSLDFNEQFF. In DNA, the CDR3 is TGCGCCAGCAGCTTGGACTTCAATGAGCAGTTCTTC.

J is TRBJ1-1 and V is TRBV30, with 7 bases aligning to TRBD1. This CDR3 comprises 17 residues. Losses at the gene ends were 1 base for V and 0 bases for J; bases not matched to a gene: 11. Germline V gives CDR1 GTSNPN, CDR2 SVGIG (reference sequence). CDR3 amino acids: CAWSGVGTAIMNTEAFF. Here the CDR3 DNA reads TGTGCCTGGAGTGGCGTCGGGACAGCGATCATGAACACTGAAGCTTTCTTT.

This rearrangement joins TRBV11-1 to TRBJ2-7; TRBD1 aligns across 7 bases. Trimming took 5 bases from V and 4 from J; bases not matched to a gene: 14. The germline CDR1 and CDR2 sequences are SGHAT and FQDESV (reference sequence). The CDR3 loop spans 16 amino acids. CDR3 sequence (DNA): TGTGCCAGCAGCCCCTGGTCCAGGGGGAGTGGGTACGAGCAGTACTTC. Translation gives CASSPWSRGSGYEQYF.

In DNA, the CDR3 is TGTGCCAGCAGTTACTCGACCCCAGGGGACTATGGCTACACCTTC. Its translation is CASSYSTPGDYGYTF. The rearrangement links TRBV6-5 to TRBJ1-2; a possible D gene is TRBD1 (6 bases). The V gene's germline CDR1 is MNHEY and CDR2 SVGAGI. The CDR3 has 15 amino acids. V was trimmed by 0 bases and J by 3 bases, leaving 11 bases between them.

As concerns this clone: The identical CDR3 is also encoded by other nucleotide sequences in the sample. CDR3 nucleotides: TGCAGTGCTTCTCCCACAGATACGCAGTATTTT. Translation: CSASPTDTQYF. The genes are TRBV20-1 and TRBJ2-3; D not resolved. With 5 bases removed from V and 2 bases from J, the gap between germline ends came to 5 bases. CDR3 length equals 11 residues. Per germline, CDR1 DFQATT and CDR2 SNEGSKA (reference sequence).

CDR3 in amino acids: CASSLGVYSNTGELFF. The CDR3 DNA is TGTGCCAGCAGCTTAGGGGTTTATAGTAACACCGGGGAGCTGTTTTTT. The chain carries TRBV7-9 and TRBJ2-2; D is undetermined. Between the trimmed V and J ends, which lost 1 base and 2 bases, there was a span of 11 bases. The germline gives CDR1 SEHNR, CDR2 FQNEAQ (reference sequence). The CDR3 totals 16 residues.

This clone was counted a single time. The rearrangement uses TRBV5-5 and TRBJ1-2, with D tentatively TRBD1 (6 bases). Germline CDR1 reads SGHKS; CDR2 reads YYEKEE (reference sequence). CDR3 size: 14 residues. The V and J ends lost 4 bases and 6 bases respectively, with 16 bases between them. The CDR3 nucleotides are TGTGCCAGCAGCGCTGCCTACAGGGTTCATGGCTACACCTTC. Its translation: CASSAAYRVHGYTF.

As to this clone: Other DNA sequences of this sample code for an identical CDR3. This sequence joins TRBV19 and TRBJ2-1; the D gene could be TRBD1 or TRBD2 (5 bases each). Germline loops: CDR1 LNHDA, CDR2 SQIVND (reference sequence). This CDR3 region has 14 residues. Trimming pared 1 base from V and 1 base from J, leaving 5 bases between. The CDR3: CASSIGGSYNEQFF. The CDR3, as DNA: TGTGCCAGTAGTATAGGGGGGTCCTACAATGAGCAGTTCTTC.

This clone has a single count. This chain connects TRBV9 to TRBJ2-2, with D unclear. From germline, CDR1 is SGDLS and CDR2 YYNGEE. This CDR3 has 14 residues. Trimming took 0 bases from V and 6 from J, leaving 9 bases between them. The CDR3 protein is CASSVAPSPGELFF. DNA for the CDR3: TGTGCCAGCAGCGTAGCCCCAAGCCCCGGGGAGCTGTTTTTT.